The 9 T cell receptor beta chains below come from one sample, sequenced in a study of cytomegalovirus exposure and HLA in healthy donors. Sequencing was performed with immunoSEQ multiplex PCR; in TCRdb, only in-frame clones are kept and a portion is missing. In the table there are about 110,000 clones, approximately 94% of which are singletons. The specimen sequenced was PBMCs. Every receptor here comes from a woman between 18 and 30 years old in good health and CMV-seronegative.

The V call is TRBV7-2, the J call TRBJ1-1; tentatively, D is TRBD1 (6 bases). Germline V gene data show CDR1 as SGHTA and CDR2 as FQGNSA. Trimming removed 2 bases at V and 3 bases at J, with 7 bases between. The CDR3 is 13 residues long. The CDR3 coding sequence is TGTGCCAGCAGCTTACAGGGGTACACTGAAGCTTTCTTT. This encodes CASSLQGYTEAFF.

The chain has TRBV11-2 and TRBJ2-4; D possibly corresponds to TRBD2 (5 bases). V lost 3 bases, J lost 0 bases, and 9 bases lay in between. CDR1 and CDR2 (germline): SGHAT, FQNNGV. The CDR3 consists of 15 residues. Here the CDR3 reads CASSLSGSAKNIQYF. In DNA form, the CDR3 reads TGTGCCAGCAGCTTGAGCGGATCAGCCAAAAACATTCAGTACTTC. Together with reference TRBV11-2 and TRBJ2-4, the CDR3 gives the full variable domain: EAGVAQSPRYKIIEKRQSVAFWCNPISGHATLYWYQQILGQGPKLLIQFQNNGVVDDSQLPKDRFSAERLKGVDSTLKIQPAKLEDSAVYLCASSLSGSAKNIQYFGAGTRLSVL.

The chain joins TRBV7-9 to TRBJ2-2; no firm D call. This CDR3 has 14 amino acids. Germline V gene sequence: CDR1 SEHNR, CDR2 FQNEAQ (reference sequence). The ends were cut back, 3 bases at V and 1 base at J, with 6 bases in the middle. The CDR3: CASSLPGNTGELFF. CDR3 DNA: TGTGCCAGCAGCTTGCCAGGGAACACCGGGGAGCTGTTTTTT.

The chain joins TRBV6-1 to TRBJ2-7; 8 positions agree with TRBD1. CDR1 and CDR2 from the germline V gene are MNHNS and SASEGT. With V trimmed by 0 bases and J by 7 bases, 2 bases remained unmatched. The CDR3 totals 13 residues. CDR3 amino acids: CASSEATGGEQYF. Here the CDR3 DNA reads TGTGCCAGCAGTGAAGCCACAGGGGGTGAGCAGTACTTC.

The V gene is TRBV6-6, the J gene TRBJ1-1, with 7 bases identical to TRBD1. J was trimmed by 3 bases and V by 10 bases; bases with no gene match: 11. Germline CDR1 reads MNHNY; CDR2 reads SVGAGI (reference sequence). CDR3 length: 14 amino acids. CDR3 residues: CATRAGGRDTEAFF. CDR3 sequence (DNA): TGTGCCACCCGGGCAGGGGGTAGGGACACTGAAGCTTTCTTT.

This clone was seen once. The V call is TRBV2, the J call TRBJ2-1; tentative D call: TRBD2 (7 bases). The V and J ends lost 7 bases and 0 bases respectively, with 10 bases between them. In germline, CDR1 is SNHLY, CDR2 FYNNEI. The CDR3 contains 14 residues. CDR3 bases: TGTGCCAGCAAGGGGGGGAGCTCCTACAATGAGCAGTTCTTC. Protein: CASKGGSSYNEQFF.

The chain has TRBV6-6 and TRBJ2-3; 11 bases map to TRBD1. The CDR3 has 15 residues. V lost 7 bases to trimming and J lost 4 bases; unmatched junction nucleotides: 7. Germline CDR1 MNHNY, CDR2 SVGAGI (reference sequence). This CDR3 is CASKGTGGYADTQYF. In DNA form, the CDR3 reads TGTGCCAGCAAGGGGACAGGGGGTTATGCAGATACGCAGTATTTT.

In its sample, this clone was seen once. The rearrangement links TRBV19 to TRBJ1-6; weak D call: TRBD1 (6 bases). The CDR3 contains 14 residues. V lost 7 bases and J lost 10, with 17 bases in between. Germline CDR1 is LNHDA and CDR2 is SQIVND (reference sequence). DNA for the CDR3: TGTGCCAGTACCAAACGGGACAAAAGATCACCCCTCCACTTT. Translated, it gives CASTKRDKRSPLHF.

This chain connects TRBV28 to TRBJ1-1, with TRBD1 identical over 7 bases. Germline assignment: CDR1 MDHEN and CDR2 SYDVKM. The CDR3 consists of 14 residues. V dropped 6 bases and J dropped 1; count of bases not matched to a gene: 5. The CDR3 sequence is CASRRGQPNTEAFF. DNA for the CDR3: TGTGCCAGCAGGCGGGGACAGCCGAACACTGAAGCTTTCTTT.